The 21 T cell receptor beta chains below were found in one sample sequenced in a study of cytomegalovirus exposure and HLA in healthy donors. Both 60 Vbeta primers and 13 Jbeta primers went into the PCR. Repertoires were generated with immunoSEQ multiplex PCR, while TCRdb's copy carries only in-frame clones and drops some. The sample lists 95,000 to 100,000 clones; over 65% were seen once. Specimen: PBMCs. The receptors were sampled from a man aged 35 to 55 in good health and CMV-seronegative.

The DNA of the CDR3 is TGTGCCAGCATTCCGGCGGGAGGGTCCTATGGCTACACCTTC. Amino acid sequence: CASIPAGGSYGYTF. This chain links TRBV28 with TRBJ1-2; no clear D gene. The CDR3 extends over 14 amino acids. The germline V gene has CDR1 MDHEN and CDR2 SYDVKM. V shed 7 bases and J shed 4 bases, with 16 bases lying between them.

The chain recombines TRBV5-4 with TRBJ1-1, with 9 bases that match TRBD1. Germline CDR1 SGHNT, CDR2 YYREEE (reference sequence). CDR3 length: 18 residues. J was trimmed by 5 bases and V by 3 bases; bases with no gene match: 17. CDR3 amino acids: CASSSPGTGPPGGTEAFF. DNA of the CDR3: TGTGCCAGCAGCTCTCCCGGGACAGGGCCTCCGGGGGGGACTGAAGCTTTCTTT.

Details on this clone: At one end, the junction sequence differs from germline, possibly due to a read error. The chain employs TRBV7-7 and TRBJ2-3; a weak D match, TRBD2 (6 bases). The CDR3 loop spans 16 amino acids. Germline CDR1 is SSHAT and CDR2 is FNYEAQ (reference sequence). For the CDR3, the DNA is TGTGCTAGCAGCTTGGTCCGGCGGGGCAGCACAGATACGCAGTATTTT. Residues: CASSLVRRGSTDTQYF.

V usage is TRBV14 and J usage is TRBJ1-1, with D perhaps matching TRBD1 (6 bases). Trimming cost V 3 bases and J 1 base, with 12 bases left between them. This CDR3 comprises 15 residues. Germline V gene data show CDR1 as SGHDN and CDR2 as FVKESK. CDR3 amino acids: CASSHLQGKNTEAFF. In nucleotides, the CDR3 is TGTGCCAGCAGCCACCTACAGGGAAAGAACACTGAAGCTTTCTTT.

The V gene is TRBV5-1, the J gene TRBJ1-1, with TRBD1 as a possible D gene (5 bases). The CDR3 extends over 16 amino acids. Germline V CDR1 and CDR2: SGHRS, YFSETQ. V gave up 0 bases and J gave up 4 bases, with 16 bases separating them. The CDR3 nucleotides read TGCGCCAGCAGCTTGGGGGGGTTGGGAGGCGTCACTGAAGCTTTCTTT. Amino acid sequence: CASSLGGLGGVTEAFF.

This chain joins TRBV7-2 and TRBJ2-7, with D perhaps TRBD1 (6 bases). V was clipped by 5 bases and J by 2 bases, with 10 bases between them. Germline V gives CDR1 SGHTA, CDR2 FQGNSA. This CDR3 spans 13 amino acids. In DNA, the CDR3 is TGTGCCAGCAGCGCAACAGGGCCCTACGAGCAGTACTTC. Its translation: CASSATGPYEQYF.

The rearrangement links TRBV19 to TRBJ1-1; D perhaps matches TRBD1 (6 bases). The CDR3 is 13 amino acids. Trimming took off 7 bases at V and 11 bases at J, with 20 bases between the two ends. Per germline, CDR1 LNHDA and CDR2 SQIVND (reference sequence). CDR3 in DNA: TGTGCCAGTACCCTAGAAGAGGGGACAAGGGCTTTCTTT. This translates into CASTLEEGTRAFF.

The chain carries TRBV28 and TRBJ2-5, with 7 bases matching TRBD1. CDR1 MDHEN and CDR2 SYDVKM come from the germline V gene. J gave up 2 bases and V 4 bases, and 4 bases lay outside the gene matches. The CDR3 is 14 residues long. The CDR3 sequence is CASSYTGAQETQYF. CDR3 nucleotide sequence: TGTGCCAGCAGTTATACAGGGGCTCAAGAGACCCAGTACTTC.

The chain couples TRBV6-1 to TRBJ2-2; 7 nucleotides agree with TRBD1. J gave up 1 base and V 7 bases, and 3 bases lay outside the gene matches. Germline CDR1 reads MNHNS; CDR2 reads SASEGT. The CDR3 consists of 14 residues. The CDR3 loop reads CASNRDRNTGELFF. In DNA, the CDR3 is TGTGCCAGCAATAGGGACAGGAACACCGGGGAGCTGTTTTTT.

The chain couples TRBV5-4 to TRBJ1-1, with D perhaps matching TRBD1 (6 bases). V was pared by 3 bases and J by 1 base, with 13 bases between. CDR1 SGHNT and CDR2 YYREEE come from the germline V gene (reference sequence). The CDR3 runs 15 residues. As DNA, the CDR3 is TGTGCCAGCAGCTCGGCAGGGGCGGGGAACACTGAAGCTTTCTTT. Translated: CASSSAGAGNTEAFF.

The chain uses TRBV14 and TRBJ1-2; D is ambiguous. The V end was cut by 4 bases, the J end by 8 bases, with 14 bases between. CDR3 length: 13 residues. Germline-derived CDR1 and CDR2 are SGHDN and FVKESK. CDR3 sequence: CASSPLQSGGYTF. CDR3 coding DNA: TGTGCCAGCAGCCCGCTTCAATCGGGGGGCTACACCTTC.

In DNA, the CDR3 is TGCAGCGTTGAACTTAGCCGGGACGAGCAGTACTTC. This codes for CSVELSRDEQYF. This sequence joins TRBV29-1 and TRBJ2-7, with D hard to call. Per germline, CDR1 SQVTM and CDR2 ANQGSEA. Trimming shortened V by 2 bases and J by 5 bases, and 10 bases separated the two germline ends. The CDR3 totals 12 residues.

The chain links TRBV30 to TRBJ1-6; D is possibly TRBD1 (5 bases). Germline V lookup: CDR1 GTSNPN, CDR2 SVGIG (reference sequence). This CDR3 is 13 amino acids long. V was cut by 5 bases and J by 6 bases, with 11 bases left in between. This chain's CDR3 is CAWETASNSPLHF. The CDR3 DNA reads TGTGCCTGGGAGACAGCGAGTAATTCACCCCTCCACTTT.

The chain combines TRBV7-9 with TRBJ1-1, with 9 bases fitting TRBD1. Germline CDR1 reads SEHNR; CDR2 reads FQNEAQ (reference sequence). V shed 6 bases, J shed 4 bases, and the junction held 9 bases outside the gene matches. CDR3 size: 15 residues. The CDR3 DNA sequence: TGTGCCAGCAGTGGACAGGGGACGGAGAGCACTGAAGCTTTCTTT. It is translated as CASSGQGTESTEAFF. Together with reference TRBV7-9 and TRBJ1-1, the CDR3 gives the full variable domain: DTGVSQNPRHKITKRGQNVTFRCDPISEHNRLYWYRQTLGQGPEFLTYFQNEAQLEKSRLLSDRFSAERPKGSFSTLEIQRTEQGDSAMYLCASSGQGTESTEAFFGQGTRLTVV.

The chain carries TRBV5-8 and TRBJ2-5; perhaps TRBD1 as D (5 bases). Looked up from germline, CDR1 is SGHTS and CDR2 is YDEGEE. V lost 3 bases, J lost 2 bases, and 14 bases lay in between. This CDR3 contains 15 residues. The CDR3 nucleotides are TGTGCCAGCAGCTCCGGACAAAAACAGCAAGAGACCCAGTACTTC. Protein: CASSSGQKQQETQYF.

This clone was picked up a small number of times. The J gene is TRBJ2-2, the V gene TRBV27; no firm D call. CDR3 length equals 13 residues. Germline V gives CDR1 MNHEY, CDR2 SMNVEV (reference sequence). Between the trimmed V and J ends, which lost 6 bases and 5 bases, there was a span of 10 bases. The CDR3 sequence is CASRPTATGELFF. The DNA of the CDR3 is TGTGCCAGCAGACCAACTGCAACCGGGGAGCTGTTTTTT.

The chain combines TRBV5-4 with TRBJ2-7, with a tentative D call TRBD1 (5 bases). Trimming cost V 3 bases and J 7 bases, with 14 bases left between them. This CDR3 is built from 13 residues. Germline V lookup: CDR1 SGHNT, CDR2 YYREEE (reference sequence). CDR3 in DNA: TGTGCCAGCAGCTCCGGACATACGGGTGAGCAGTACTTC. It is translated as CASSSGHTGEQYF. The entire variable domain, with the rest obtained from reference TRBV5-4 and TRBJ2-7, is as follows: ETGVTQSPTHLIKTRGQQVTLRCSSQSGHNTVSWYQQALGQGPQFIFQYYREEENGRGNFPPRFSGLQFPNYSSELNVNALELDDSALYLCASSSGHTGEQYFGPGTRLTVT.

The rearrangement joins TRBV6-1 to TRBJ2-7, with 10 bases matching TRBD2. CDR3 length: 15 residues. V dropped 7 bases and J dropped 0; count of bases not matched to a gene: 6. Germline-derived CDR1 and CDR2 are MNHNS and SASEGT. CDR3 region: CASNPGLAFSYEQYF. In nucleotides, the CDR3 is TGTGCCAGCAACCCGGGACTAGCGTTCTCCTACGAGCAGTACTTC.

This clone was detected only once. V is TRBV18 and J is TRBJ2-5, with D possibly being TRBD2 (5 bases). Trimming stripped 7 bases from V and 5 bases from J, with 14 bases between. The CDR3 is 13 residues long. Per germline, CDR1 KGHSH and CDR2 LQKENI. CDR3 DNA: TGTGCCAGCTTAAAGAGGGTTGAGGAGACCCAGTACTTC. This encodes CASLKRVEETQYF.

The genes are TRBV29-1 and TRBJ1-2; 11 positions match TRBD1. The germline CDR1 and CDR2 sequences are SQVTM and ANQGSEA. V gave up 4 bases and J gave up 3 bases; unmatched junction bases: 7. The CDR3 is made up of 15 amino acids. The CDR3 here is CSVAGTGGFDYGYTF. In DNA form, the CDR3 reads TGCAGCGTTGCCGGGACAGGGGGATTCGACTATGGCTACACCTTC. The entire variable domain, with the rest obtained from reference TRBV29-1 and TRBJ1-2, is as follows: SAVISQKPSRDICQRGTSLTIQCQVDSQVTMMFWYRQQPGQSLTLIATANQGSEATYESGFVIDKFPISRPNLTFSTLTVSNMSPEDSSIYLCSVAGTGGFDYGYTFGSGTRLTVV.

The chain joins TRBV27 to TRBJ1-5, with unresolved D. The germline V gene encodes CDR1 MNHEY and CDR2 SMNVEV (reference sequence). The length of the CDR3 is 14 residues. The V gene lost 3 bases and the J gene lost 4 bases, with 10 bases spanning the gap. CDR3 bases: TGTGCCAGCAGTTTTGGCGGATATAATCAGCCCCAGCATTTT. It specifies CASSFGGYNQPQHF.